The 27 T cell receptor beta chains listed next were all sequenced from one sample in a study of identical twins (dated by TCRdb to about 2016). Library preparation was by 5' RACE. Sequencing was performed on an Illumina HiSeq 2000. Using fastp trimming at Q25 and MiXCR clonotype assembly, TCRdb reanalyzed the public sequencing data and kept in-frame beta chains. One record per CDR3 amino acid sequence lists the most common genes and DNA. In this sample the table shows fewer than 350,000 distinct CDR3 sequences, less than 9% of which occur a single time. Jointly, the top ten make up around 2.1% of the sample. These records were also assigned to another study, of yellow fever vaccine responses in identical twins.

The sample consisted of memory (CD45RO+) T cells sorted from blood. Read against the paper, the sample's cell subset or site label means: CD45RO+ enriched T cells. The receptors originated from a woman between 18 and 29 years old in good health.

This clonotype was observed many times. The chain links TRBV20-1 to TRBJ2-2; possible D gene TRBD2, 6 bases. Trimming shortened V by 0 bases and J by 3 bases, and 8 bases separated the two germline ends. CDR1 and CDR2 (germline): DFQATT, SNEGSKA (reference sequence). The CDR3 has 14 amino acids. The chain's CDR3 is CSARETGDTGELFF. CDR3 DNA sequence: TGCAGTGCTAGAGAGACGGGGGACACCGGGGAGCTGTTTTTT.

This clonotype has at least ten counts. This rearrangement joins TRBV12-3 or TRBV12-4 to TRBJ2-7, with a tentative D call TRBD1 (5 bases). V gave up 1 base and J gave up 3 bases, with 10 bases separating them. This CDR3 contains 14 residues. CDR3 region: CASSLGGALYEQYF. The CDR3 DNA is TGTGCCAGCAGTTTAGGTGGGGCACTCTACGAGCAGTACTTC.

The genes are TRBV7-9 and TRBJ1-1; D gene uncertain. V was cut by 8 bases and J by 3 bases, with 13 bases left in between. CDR1 SEHNR and CDR2 FQNEAQ come from the germline V gene (reference sequence). The CDR3 covers 13 residues. In DNA form, the CDR3 reads TGTGCCAGCCACAGAACGCCGGACACTGAAGCTTTCTTT. It encodes CASHRTPDTEAFF.

This clonotype was observed a handful of times. The V call is TRBV19, the J call TRBJ2-2, with TRBD1 matching over 7 bases. The CDR3 consists of 12 residues. From germline, CDR1 is LNHDA and CDR2 SQIVND (reference sequence). Trimming took 0 bases from V and 14 from J; bases not matched to a gene: 3. CDR3 coding DNA: TGTGCCAGTAGTATAGAATGGGACAGCCTGTTTTTT. This encodes CASSIEWDSLFF.

This clonotype was observed many times. The chain has TRBV10-3 and TRBJ2-3; no reliable D call. Germline CDR1 and CDR2: ENHRY and SYGVKD. The CDR3 runs 12 residues. V lost 3 bases, J lost 4 bases, and 5 bases lay in between. Here the CDR3 reads CAISEWPDTQYF. The CDR3 nucleotides read TGTGCCATCAGTGAATGGCCAGATACGCAGTATTTT.

In this sample, this clonotype turned up many times. The chain carries TRBV12-3 or TRBV12-4 and TRBJ2-2; 7 nucleotides agree with TRBD1. CDR3 size: 14 residues. V shed 7 bases and J 6 bases; nucleotides not matched to a gene: 8. This CDR3 is CASTGQATPGELFF. CDR3 DNA sequence: TGTGCCAGCACCGGACAGGCCACACCCGGGGAGCTGTTTTTT.

V is TRBV10-3 and J is TRBJ2-7, with D perhaps matching TRBD2 (6 bases). V was shortened by 0 bases and J by 3 bases, with 9 bases between the two germline ends. Germline loops: CDR1 ENHRY, CDR2 SYGVKD. This CDR3 spans 14 amino acids. As DNA, the CDR3 is TGTGCCATCAGTGAGTCTGGCGGGGTCTACGAGCAGTACTTC. Its protein product is CAISESGGVYEQYF.

This clonotype was recorded a few times. J is TRBJ2-7 and V is TRBV14; 8 nucleotides line up with TRBD1. Germline V gives CDR1 SGHDN, CDR2 FVKESK. J gave up 3 bases and V 3 bases, and 10 bases lay outside the gene matches. CDR3 length equals 16 residues. CDR3 residues: CASSHLQGGQDYEQYV. The CDR3 region has the DNA TGTGCCAGCAGCCATCTCCAAGGGGGACAGGACTACGAGCAGTACGTC.

The table lists this clonotype with many counts. V usage is TRBV7-2 and J usage is TRBJ1-5; D possibly corresponds to TRBD1 (5 bases). The CDR3 loop spans 13 amino acids. CDR1 and CDR2 (germline): SGHTA, FQGNSA. The ends were cut back, 5 bases at V and 7 bases at J, with 12 bases in the middle. This CDR3 reads CASSEFWGQPQHF. In DNA form, the CDR3 reads TGTGCCAGCAGCGAATTTTGGGGGCAGCCCCAGCATTTT.

This clonotype was seen repeatedly, ten times or more. The chain has TRBV7-9 and TRBJ2-7, with 7 bases identical to TRBD1. The CDR3 runs 12 residues. Germline-derived CDR1 and CDR2 are SEHNR and FQNEAQ (reference sequence). The V and J ends lost 3 bases and 6 bases, in that order; junction bases with no gene match: 2. This CDR3 reads CASSLTGPEQYF. The CDR3 DNA follows: TGTGCCAGCAGCTTGACAGGGCCCGAGCAGTACTTC.

This clonotype was found many times. The chain uses TRBV5-1 and TRBJ1-1, with 10 bases aligning to TRBD1. The CDR3 consists of 15 residues. V lost 4 bases and J lost 5; bases outside the gene matches: 8. CDR1 is SGHRS and CDR2 is YFSETQ in the germline V gene. The CDR3 loop reads CASSRSPGQGTEAFF. The DNA for the CDR3 is TGCGCCAGCAGCCGAAGTCCGGGACAGGGGACTGAAGCTTTCTTT. Together with reference TRBV5-1 and TRBJ1-1, the CDR3 gives the full variable domain: KAGVTQTPRYLIKTRGQQVTLSCSPISGHRSVSWYQQTPGQGLQFLFEYFSETQRNKGNFPGRFSGRQFSNSRSEMNVSTLELGDSALYLCASSRSPGQGTEAFFGQGTRLTVV.

This clonotype was observed at least ten times. The chain is built from TRBV9 and TRBJ1-4; D is perhaps TRBD1 (5 bases). V was clipped by 3 bases and J by 3 bases, with 12 bases between them. The germline V gene encodes CDR1 SGDLS and CDR2 YYNGEE. The CDR3 consists of 15 residues. The CDR3 is CASSESWGSNEKLFF. CDR3 nucleotides: TGTGCCAGCAGCGAGTCGTGGGGGTCTAATGAAAAACTGTTTTTT.

The chain couples TRBV18 to TRBJ2-3; TRBD2 agrees at 11 bases. Losses at the gene ends were 3 bases for V and 2 bases for J; bases not matched to a gene: 4. The CDR3 spans 16 residues. CDR1 and CDR2 from the germline V gene are KGHSH and LQKENI. DNA of the CDR3: TGTGCCAGCTCACCTTCGACTAGCGGGACCACAGATACGCAGTATTTT. This encodes CASSPSTSGTTDTQYF.

This clonotype was counted at least ten times. The chain recombines TRBV2 with TRBJ1-5; D not resolved. Germline V gene lookup returns CDR1 SNHLY and CDR2 FYNNEI. V dropped 2 bases and J dropped 2 bases, with 7 bases sitting between them. This CDR3 comprises 14 residues. The CDR3 DNA reads TGTGCCAGCAGTGAATGGCCTGGCAATCAGCCCCAGCATTTT. Its protein is CASSEWPGNQPQHF.

This clonotype was seen at least ten times. V usage is TRBV9 and J usage is TRBJ1-1; no definite D call. V was cut by 0 bases and J by 5 bases, with 8 bases left in between. Germline CDR1 reads SGDLS; CDR2 reads YYNGEE. CDR3 length: 13 residues. The CDR3 region has the DNA TGTGCCAGCAGCGTAGCGGGGAGTACTGAAGCTTTCTTT. Its protein product is CASSVAGSTEAFF.

There are many counts of this clonotype. The chain recombines TRBV12-3 or TRBV12-4 with TRBJ2-5; TRBD1 or TRBD2 may be the D gene (5 bases each). The CDR3 consists of 16 residues. Trimming stripped 3 bases from V and 5 bases from J, with 19 bases between. The CDR3 DNA reads as TGTGCCAGCAGTTTGATAGAGGGCCATAGGGGCGAGACCCAGTACTTC. Its protein product is CASSLIEGHRGETQYF.

The table lists this clonotype with a few counts. J is TRBJ2-1 and V is TRBV28; D is undetermined. With 4 bases removed from V and 10 bases from J, the gap between germline ends came to 8 bases. Germline CDR1 MDHEN, CDR2 SYDVKM. There are 11 residues in the CDR3. CDR3 sequence (DNA): TGTGCCAGCAGTTCCTCAATCGAGCAGTTCTTC. Its translation is CASSSSIEQFF.

The genes are TRBV5-1 and TRBJ1-2, with D perhaps matching TRBD1 (6 bases). V lost 3 bases to trimming and J lost 3 bases, with 30 bases between them. Germline CDR1 SGHRS, CDR2 YFSETQ. CDR3 length equals 20 residues. DNA for the CDR3: TGCGCCAGCAGCTCGGTCGCTTTTTCGGGGGCTGAAGTCTTCGACTATGGCTACACCTTC. It encodes CASSSVAFSGAEVFDYGYTF.

This clonotype came up a few times. The chain links TRBV6-1 to TRBJ1-3; no reliable D call. This CDR3 is built from 13 residues. Germline V gene sequence: CDR1 MNHNS, CDR2 SASEGT. The V end lost 7 bases, the J end lost 0 bases, and 7 bases lay between the germline ends. In DNA form, the CDR3 reads TGTGCCAGCACCCTCTCCTCTGGAAACACCATATATTTT. Protein sequence: CASTLSSGNTIYF.

This clonotype showed up many times. The chain joins TRBV5-1 to TRBJ1-1, with D tentatively TRBD1 (5 bases). With 0 bases removed from V and 7 bases from J, the gap between germline ends came to 13 bases. There are 14 residues in the CDR3. Germline V lookup: CDR1 SGHRS, CDR2 YFSETQ. For the CDR3, the DNA is TGCGCCAGCAGCTTGGGGACAAATCGTATTGAAGCTTTCTTT. This sequence encodes CASSLGTNRIEAFF. Using reference TRBV5-1 and TRBJ1-1 for the parts outside the CDR3, the full variable domain is KAGVTQTPRYLIKTRGQQVTLSCSPISGHRSVSWYQQTPGQGLQFLFEYFSETQRNKGNFPGRFSGRQFSNSRSEMNVSTLELGDSALYLCASSLGTNRIEAFFGQGTRLTVV.

This clonotype was detected many times. The chain couples TRBV4-1 to TRBJ1-3; unclear D gene. Trimming pared 1 base from V and 0 bases from J, leaving 13 bases between. CDR1 and CDR2 from the germline V gene are MGHRA and YSYEKL. This CDR3 has 17 residues. This chain's CDR3 is CASSQVPGSLSGNTIYF. The CDR3 DNA follows: TGCGCCAGCAGCCAAGTACCGGGCAGCCTCTCTGGAAACACCATATATTTT.

This chain uses TRBV7-3 with TRBJ2-7; the D is unclear. Looked up from germline, CDR1 is SGHTA and CDR2 is FQGTGA. The CDR3 is 13 residues long. Trimming removed 0 bases at V and 9 bases at J, with 12 bases between. In DNA form, the CDR3 reads TGTGCCAGCAGCTTAACGGGGTCAGCCCTGCAGTACTTC. This sequence encodes CASSLTGSALQYF. Using reference TRBV7-3 and TRBJ2-7 for the parts outside the CDR3, the full variable domain is GAGVSQTPSNKVTEKGKYVELRCDPISGHTALYWYRQSLGQGPEFLIYFQGTGAADDSGLPNDRFFAVRPEGSVSTLKIQRTERGDSAVYLCASSLTGSALQYFGPGTRLTVT.

This clonotype was recorded at least ten times. The rearrangement joins TRBV10-2 to TRBJ2-2; 8 bases line up with TRBD2. This CDR3 is built from 13 residues. CDR1 is WSHSY and CDR2 is SAAADI in the germline V gene. With 7 bases clipped from V and 6 bases from J, the junction kept 4 bases outside the gene matches. The CDR3 loop is CASTGGRAGELFF. CDR3 sequence (DNA): TGCGCCAGCACGGGGGGGCGGGCCGGGGAGCTGTTTTTT.

This clonotype came up many times. V usage is TRBV25-1 and J usage is TRBJ1-5; D perhaps matches TRBD1 (5 bases). Trimming took off 6 bases at V and 6 bases at J, with 12 bases between the two ends. The CDR3 is made up of 13 amino acids. CDR1 is MGHDK and CDR2 is SYGVNS in the germline V gene. Here the CDR3 DNA reads TGTGCCAGCAGGGGGCAGGGAAGTCAGCCCCAGCATTTT. Its translation is CASRGQGSQPQHF. The variable domain in full, with the rest retrieved from reference TRBV25-1 and TRBJ1-5, is EADIYQTPRYLVIGTGKKITLECSQTMGHDKMYWYQQDPGMELHLIHYSYGVNSTEKGDLSSESTVSRIRTEHFPLTLESARPSHTSQYLCASRGQGSQPQHFGDGTRLSIL.

CDR3 residues: CASTEGYSTGELFF. The CDR3 DNA reads TGTGCCAGCACCGAGGGTTACAGCACCGGGGAGCTGTTTTTT. The rearrangement links TRBV2 to TRBJ2-2; tentative D call: TRBD2 (5 bases). V was clipped by 7 bases and J by 4 bases, with 13 bases between them. CDR3 length: 14 residues. Germline V CDR1 and CDR2: SNHLY, FYNNEI. The full variable domain, its missing parts supplied by reference TRBV2 and TRBJ2-2, is EPEVTQTPSHQVTQMGQEVILRCVPISNHLYFYWYRQILGQKVEFLVSFYNNEISEKSEIFDDQFSVERPDGSNFTLKIRSTKLEDSAMYFCASTEGYSTGELFFGEGSRLTVL.

This clonotype was recorded at least ten times. The gene calls are TRBV5-6 and TRBJ2-1; 9 bases map to TRBD2. The CDR3 has 14 residues. In germline, CDR1 is SGHDT, CDR2 YYEEEE. Trimming at V came to 3 bases and at J to 9 bases, leaving 7 bases not matched to a gene. This CDR3 is CASSYLSGSREQFF. CDR3 bases: TGTGCCAGCAGCTACCTTAGCGGGAGTCGTGAGCAGTTCTTC.

There are a few counts of this clonotype. This rearrangement joins TRBV4-1 to TRBJ2-3; 9 bases agree with TRBD1. J was trimmed by 5 bases and V by 3 bases; bases with no gene match: 6. The CDR3 sequence is 15 residues long. Per germline, CDR1 MGHRA and CDR2 YSYEKL. CDR3 nucleotide sequence: TGCGCCAGCAGCCAGATGGGACAGGGCGGAGATACGCAGTATTTT. It encodes CASSQMGQGGDTQYF.